This T cell receptor beta chain is drawn from a study of OX40 agonist ivuxolimab in advanced cancers. At the level of the study: Dose-escalation patients suffered from hepatocellular carcinoma, melanoma, renal cell or head and neck cancer.

CDR1 and CDR2 from the germline V gene are SEHNR and FQNEAQ (reference sequence). The CDR3 has 14 amino acids. With V trimmed by 5 bases and J by 8 bases, 10 bases remained unmatched. Details on this clone: Its target is not known.

Autoimmune disease history or systemic immunosuppression was exclusionary. Whole-study results and caveats: Not determined was the antigen specificity of the expanded peripheral T cells. Some of the lowest clonal expansion was seen in partial responders at 0.1-3.0 mg/kg.

Method: immunoSEQ multiplex PCR; TCRdb's copy keeps in-frame clones and lacks some. The top ten clones hold approximately 2% of a sample with tens of thousands of clones, 75% to 90% of them seen once. This TCR was sampled from an adult with an advanced solid tumor such as melanoma, head and neck, liver or kidney cancer. The rearrangement joins TRBV7-9 to TRBJ2-3, with 7 bases matching TRBD2. Source: CD4+ or CD8+ T cells sorted from blood, taken in a trial of the OX40 agonist ivuxolimab. CDR3 coding DNA: TGTGCCAGCAGCACGGGACCGGTAGCGGGTACGCAGTATTTT. Translating it yields CASSTGPVAGTQYF.